This TCR beta chain stems from a study of CD8 T cells in ankylosing spondylitis. Findings and caveats of the study: There was reportedly significant enrichment of clones that were disease-linked in matched ankylosing spondylitis synovial fluid. CD8+ disease-linked clones were present at relatively low frequencies in blood. Several of the motif variants were reported before in synovial fluid and blood from reactive arthritis. A motif of 7 to 9 highly homologous TCR beta variants was seen as apparently characteristic of ankylosing spondylitis blood.

Making the TCR beta libraries involved quantitative 5'-RACE with molecular barcodes. MiXCR, run by TCRdb on the 5' RACE reads, gives a single entry per CDR3 protein. Among about 330,000 distinct CDR3 sequences listed, less than 10% were seen once. As concerns this clonotype: The antigen is unknown.

CDR3 length: 17 residues. Germline V gene sequence: CDR1 MDHEN, CDR2 SYDVKM. The germline V and J ends were trimmed by 3 bases and 2 bases, with 16 bases remaining between them. The sample was blood, either unsorted or a sorted T cell fraction (not recorded which). The source is a male donor with ankylosing spondylitis. The rearrangement uses TRBV28 and TRBJ2-2; D gene ambiguous. The CDR3 nucleotides read TGTGCCAGCAGTTTCCCTCACGGCAGGCCCAACACCGGGGAGCTGTTTTTT. It codes for CASSFPHGRPNTGELFF.